These T cell receptor beta chains were read from a single sample in a study of cytomegalovirus exposure and HLA in healthy donors. Measured with immunoSEQ multiplex PCR; TCRdb has only the in-frame clones, and not every one. The repertoire includes under 250,000 clones, 83% of them detected once, and roughly 5.5% sits in the top ten. Sample: PBMCs. The receptors were sampled from a woman between 18 and 29 years old in good health and CMV-seronegative. Both conserved end residues are part of each CDR3. Fields, in order: J gene, D gene, V gene, clone size, CDR3 DNA, CDR3 protein. A D gene is named only where the DNA matches it firmly. The size entry is marked missing in some rows and otherwise reads once, few, many or a size class.

TRBJ1-1 . TRBV29-1 . TGCAGCGTTGACGCAGGCAGGGTCACTGAAGCTTTCTTT CSVDAGRVTEAFF
TRBJ2-7 . TRBV28 once TGTGCCAGCAGTTTACCTCTCTACGAGCAGTACTTC CASSLPLYEQYF
TRBJ2-6 . TRBV7-6 . TGTGCCAGCAGCTCCGTACGCAGGGGATCTGGGGCCAACGTCCTGACTTTC CASSSVRRGSGANVLTF
TRBJ2-3 . TRBV6-5 . TGTGCCAGCAGTTACAGGGACACAGATACGCAGTATTTT CASSYRDTDTQYF
TRBJ1-5 . TRBV4-2 . TGTGCCAGCAGCCAAGTTCAGGGCGGGTTTGGCAATCAGCCCCAGCATTTT CASSQVQGGFGNQPQHF
TRBJ2-2 TRBD1 TRBV9 . TGTGCCAGCAGCGTAGCGGGACAGGGGATCGGGGAGCTGTTTTTT CASSVAGQGIGELFF
TRBJ1-1 . TRBV27 . TGTGCCAGCAGTTTCGGGGGAGGGACTGAAGCTTTCTTT CASSFGGGTEAFF
TRBJ2-3 . TRBV5-4 . TGTGCCAGCAGCTCGCTACCCGAGGGGGAGAGAAGGTATTTT CASSSLPEGERRYF
TRBJ1-4 . TRBV18 . TGTGCCAGCTCACCAATGGACGGGACTCAAAAACTGTTTTTT CASSPMDGTQKLFF
TRBJ2-1 . TRBV7-6 . TGTGCCAGCAGCTTAAGGGCTACGAGCTCCTACAATGAGCAGTTCTTC CASSLRATSSYNEQFF
TRBJ1-5 . TRBV7-2 . TGTGCCAGCAGCTTAGGGCGAGACCAGCCCCAGCATTTT CASSLGRDQPQHF
TRBJ2-7 TRBD1 TRBV5-1 . TGCGCCAGCAGCATTCAAGGGACAGGTTACTACGAGCAGTACTTC CASSIQGTGYYEQYF
TRBJ1-5 . TRBV19 . TGTGCCAGTAATAAGGGATTAGAAGGATATAGCAATCAGCCCCAGCATTTT CASNKGLEGYSNQPQHF
TRBJ1-4 . TRBV6-1 . TGTGCCCCCTTGGGACCCACGGGGGAAAAACTGTTTTTT CAPLGPTGEKLFF
TRBJ2-7 . TRBV7-2 . TGTGCCAGCAGCTTGGCGGGTGGGGCGGCGACCTACGAGCAGTACTTC CASSLAGGAATYEQYF
TRBJ1-1 . TRBV19 . TGTGCCAGTAGACTGGCCGGTGAAGCTTTCTTT CASRLAGEAFF
TRBJ2-5 . TRBV30 . TGTGCCTGGAGTACAGGGCTCCCTCAAGAGACCCAGTACTTC CAWSTGLPQETQYF
TRBJ2-7 . TRBV5-8 . TGTGCCAGCAGCCAATCCCGATACGAGCAGTACTTC CASSQSRYEQYF
TRBJ1-1 . TRBV2 few TGTGCCAGCAGTGAGGGTAACACTGAAGCTTTCTTT CASSEGNTEAFF
TRBJ1-4 . TRBV27 few TGTGCCAGCAGCCCTACAGGCGGAGAAAAACTGTTTTTT CASSPTGGEKLFF
TRBJ2-6 . TRBV5-1 . TGCGCCAGCAGCTTGGACAGCGACTCTGGGGCCAACGTCCTGACTTTC CASSLDSDSGANVLTF
TRBJ1-5 . TRBV19 . TGTGCCAGTAGTATAAGGGATTATAGCAATCAGCCCCAGCATTTT CASSIRDYSNQPQHF
TRBJ2-1 . TRBV2 once TGTGCCAGCAAGGGACTTCTCAATGAGCAGTTCTTC CASKGLLNEQFF
TRBJ2-2 TRBD1 TRBV27 . TGTGCCAGCAGTGCACAGGGGTTCGGTACCGGGGAGCTGTTTTTT CASSAQGFGTGELFF
TRBJ1-5 . TRBV30 . TGTGCCTGGAGTGTACAAGGGGGGCATCAGCCCCAGCATTTT CAWSVQGGHQPQHF
TRBJ1-2 . TRBV19 . TGTGCCAGTAGTATAGCCTTCTCAGGGAGGGTATATGGCTACACCTTC CASSIAFSGRVYGYTF
TRBJ1-5 . TRBV6-1 . TGTGCCAGCAGTGAAGGGGATCAGCCCCAGCATTTT CASSEGDQPQHF
TRBJ2-1 TRBD1 TRBV29-1 once TGCAGCGTTGTTATGGGACAGGGTTGGAATGAGCAGTTCTTC CSVVMGQGWNEQFF
TRBJ1-5 . TRBV28 . TGTGCCAGCAGTTTAGTCCGGGGTCAGCCCCAGCATTTT CASSLVRGQPQHF
TRBJ1-2 TRBD1 TRBV19 . TGTGCCAGTAGTATAGGGGGACAGGCCTATGGCTACACCTTC CASSIGGQAYGYTF
TRBJ2-7 . TRBV7-3 . TGTGCCAGCAGCTTCGGGGCCGCTGGCGGCTACGAGCAGTACTTC CASSFGAAGGYEQYF
TRBJ1-1 . TRBV10-3 . TGTGCCATCAGTGAAGGACGGGTGAACACTGAAGCTTTCTTT CAISEGRVNTEAFF
TRBJ2-7 . TRBV6-6 . TGTGCCAGCAGTTACTCGAGTGACGGATACGAGCAGTACTTC CASSYSSDGYEQYF
TRBJ2-1 TRBD2 TRBV9 . TGTGCCAGCAGCGTAGCTACTAGCGGCTCCTACAATGAGCAGTTCTTC CASSVATSGSYNEQFF
TRBJ1-4 TRBD1 TRBV4-2 . TGTGCCAGCAGCCAACCCCGGACAGGGGGTTCTGAAAAACTGTTTTTT CASSQPRTGGSEKLFF
TRBJ1-5 . TRBV18 . TGTGCCAGCTCACCCTCCGGGGAGGGTTGGAATCAGCCCCAGCATTTT CASSPSGEGWNQPQHF
TRBJ2-2 . TRBV5-1 . TGCGCCAGCAGCCGCGGGACAGCGAACACCGGGGAGCTGTTTTTT CASSRGTANTGELFF
TRBJ2-1 . TRBV7-8 . TGTGCCAGCAGCTTACCACCCCCCCACAGGTCCCTTTACAATGAGCAGTTCTTC CASSLPPPHRSLYNEQFF
TRBJ1-1 TRBD1 TRBV25-1 . TGTGCCTCCACTGGGGGGACAGGGTACGGAGGAACTGAAGCTTTCTTT CASTGGTGYGGTEAFF
TRBJ2-7 . TRBV27 few TGTGCCAGCAGCCGAGGGGGGACAGTCTCCTACGAGCAGTACTTC CASSRGGTVSYEQYF
TRBJ1-5 . TRBV2 . TGTGCCAGCAGTGAACGGCTTATCAATCAGCCCCAGCATTTT CASSERLINQPQHF
TRBJ2-5 TRBD1 TRBV30 once TGTGCCTGGGGGGGGACAGGAGAGACCCAGTACTTC CAWGGTGETQYF
TRBJ1-3 . TRBV6-5 . TGTGCCAGCAGTTACTCATACAGAGACTCTGGAAACACCATATATTTT CASSYSYRDSGNTIYF
TRBJ2-1 . TRBV27 . TGTGCCAGCGGACTCCGGGACACCTACAATGAGCAGTTCTTC CASGLRDTYNEQFF